This T cell receptor beta chain was sequenced in a study of OX40 agonist ivuxolimab in advanced cancers. The overall study: Of the patients, three showed partial responses, one with hepatocellular carcinoma and two with cutaneous melanoma.

This CDR3 has 13 amino acids. Per the germline V gene, CDR1 is SEHNR and CDR2 is FQNEAQ (reference sequence). V lost 5 bases, J lost 6 bases, and 11 bases lay in between. As regards this clone: Its matching antigen is unknown.

Study-wide findings and caveats: By week 6 at 0.1 to 3.0 mg/kg, blood CD4+ and CD8+ T cells had expanded clonally.

Data came from immunoSEQ multiplex PCR; TCRdb stores just in-frame clones and leaves some out. This table holds about 21,000 clones, approximately 90% found once. The sequencing used CD4+ or CD8+ T cells sorted from blood, collected in a trial of the OX40 agonist ivuxolimab. The sequence derives from an adult with an advanced solid tumor such as melanoma, head and neck, liver or kidney cancer. The V and J genes are TRBV7-9 and TRBJ2-1, with D tentatively TRBD2 (6 bases). For the CDR3, the DNA is TGTGCCAGCAGCCGGCGGGACCGCAATGAGCAGTTCTTC. This sequence encodes CASSRRDRNEQFF.